This record looks at one T cell receptor (beta chain) sequence and its context. This clonotype was detected many times. Its antigen has not been determined. Base qualities are missing; no much larger clone stands one base away. This record comes from a study of T-cell reconstitution after alpha-beta-depleted transplantation in children (dated by TCRdb to 2016 to 2017). Study-level background: T-cell immune reconstitution after TCRalphabeta/CD19-depleted allogeneic hematopoietic cell transplantation in children was quantitatively tracked in the study by means of TCR repertoire profiling. Results and caveats for the whole study, not just this receptor: The apparently early alphabetaT-cell count recovery about two months after transplant was reportedly dependent on only several hundred rapidly expanded clones derived from non-depleted graft cells. Over subsequent months, a decline in hyperexpanded clone frequencies was noted, and after one year, T-cell counts and TCRbeta diversity were mostly ascribed to newly produced T cells. In some patients, the high TCRbeta diversity seen at day 60 was put down to recipient T cells and intrathymic progenitors that had survived conditioning.

The label giving this sample's treatment or condition can be read as: allogeneic hematopoietic cell transplantation with graft depleted of TCRalphabeta T cells and CD19 B cells. The children who served as transplant recipients had been given grafts of TCRalphabeta/CD19-depleted allogeneic hematopoietic cells. From cysteine to phenylalanine, the CDR3 is 14 amino acids long. The DNA shown is the 42-base CDR3, in frame from base 1. CDR1 SGHTA and CDR2 FQGNSA were looked up in the germline V gene. V drops 5 bases and J drops 8 bases, leaving 18 bases in between. The library was generated by PCR. The sequencer listed for this sample is Illumina HiSeq 2500. TCR library preparation used molecular barcoding, with unique molecular identifiers applied to normalize quantification of the TCRbeta repertoire. TCRdb took the public reads, trimmed them with fastp at Q25, ran MiXCR for clone calling and kept in-frame beta chains. Under each unique CDR3 protein, matching rows form one entry showing the most common genes and DNA. This sample lists 280,000 or so distinct CDR3 sequences; approximately 10% were detected once. The top ten clones comprise less than 25% of the sample.

Recombination linked TRBV7-2 to TRBJ1-2; the D gene identity is not certain. The TCR was taken from a male patient between 2 and 10 years old who had a stem cell transplant for chronic granulomatous disease, so the T cells may come from the graft donor. The source was peripheral blood, collected 180 days after TCRalphabeta/CD19-depleted stem cell transplant. The CDR3 protein is CASSLGQSSWGYTF. In nucleotide form, the sequence is TGTGCCAGCAGCCTCGGGCAATCCTCTTGGGGCTACACCTTC. The full variable domain, completed from the reference TRBV7-2 and TRBJ1-2 proteins outside the CDR3, reads GAGVSQSPSNKVTEKGKDVELRCDPISGHTALYWYRQSLGQGLEFLIYFQGNSAPDKSGLPSDRFSAERTGGSVSTLTIQRTQQEDSAVYLCASSLGQSSWGYTFGSGTRLTVV.